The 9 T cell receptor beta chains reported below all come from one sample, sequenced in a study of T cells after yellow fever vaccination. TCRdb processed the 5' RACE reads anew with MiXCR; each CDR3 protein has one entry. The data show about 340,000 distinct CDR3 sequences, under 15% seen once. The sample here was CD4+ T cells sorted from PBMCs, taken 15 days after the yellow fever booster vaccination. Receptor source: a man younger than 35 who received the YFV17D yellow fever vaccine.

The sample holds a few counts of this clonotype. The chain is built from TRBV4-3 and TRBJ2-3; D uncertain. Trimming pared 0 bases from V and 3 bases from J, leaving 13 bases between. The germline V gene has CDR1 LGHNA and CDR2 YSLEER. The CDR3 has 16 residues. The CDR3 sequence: CASSQEARPATDTQYF. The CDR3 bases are TGCGCCAGCAGCCAAGAGGCCAGACCCGCTACAGATACGCAGTATTTT.

CDR3 in DNA: TGCAGTGCACCGACGAGAAGGAGAGATACGCAGTATTTT. Its translation: CSAPTRRRDTQYF. The chain recombines TRBV20-1 with TRBJ2-3; no clear D gene. CDR3 size: 13 residues. Per the germline V gene, CDR1 is DFQATT and CDR2 is SNEGSKA (reference sequence). With 6 bases removed from V and 5 bases from J, the gap between germline ends came to 15 bases.

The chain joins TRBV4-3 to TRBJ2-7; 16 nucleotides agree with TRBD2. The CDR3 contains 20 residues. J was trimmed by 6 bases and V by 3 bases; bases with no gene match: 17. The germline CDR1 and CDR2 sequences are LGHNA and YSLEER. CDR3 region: CASSHDPGLAGGQSKGEQYV. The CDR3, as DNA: TGCGCCAGCAGCCATGACCCGGGACTAGCGGGGGGGCAGTCCAAGGGCGAGCAGTACGTC.

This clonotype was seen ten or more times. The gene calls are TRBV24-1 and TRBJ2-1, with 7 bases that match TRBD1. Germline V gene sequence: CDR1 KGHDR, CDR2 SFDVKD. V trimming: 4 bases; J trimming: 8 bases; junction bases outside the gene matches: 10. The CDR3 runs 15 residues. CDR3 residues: CATSDPHRGLDEQFF. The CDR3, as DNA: TGTGCCACCAGTGACCCCCACAGGGGATTGGATGAGCAGTTCTTC.

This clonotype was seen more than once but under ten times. For the CDR3, the DNA is TGTGCCAGCAGCTTGGCAGGGGGCAATCAGCCCCAGCATTTT. Its protein is CASSLAGGNQPQHF. The V and J genes are TRBV7-9 and TRBJ1-5; possibly TRBD1 for D (6 bases). V lost 3 bases to trimming and J lost 2 bases, with 8 bases between them. CDR3 length: 14 residues. Germline-derived CDR1 and CDR2 are SEHNR and FQNEAQ (reference sequence).

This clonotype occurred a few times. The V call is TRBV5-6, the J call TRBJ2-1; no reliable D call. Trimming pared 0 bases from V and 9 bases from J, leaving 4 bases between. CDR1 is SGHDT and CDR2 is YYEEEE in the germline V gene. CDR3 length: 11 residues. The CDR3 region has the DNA TGTGCCAGCAGCTTGGGAGTTGAGCAGTTCTTC. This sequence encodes CASSLGVEQFF.

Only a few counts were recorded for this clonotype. The CDR3 spells CSAPDRYNEQFF. CDR3 in DNA: TGCAGTGCCCCCGACAGATACAATGAGCAGTTCTTC. This sequence joins TRBV20-1 and TRBJ2-1; D is perhaps TRBD1 (5 bases). Germline CDR1 and CDR2: DFQATT and SNEGSKA (reference sequence). CDR3 size: 12 residues. Trimming took 6 bases from V and 4 from J, leaving 10 bases between them.

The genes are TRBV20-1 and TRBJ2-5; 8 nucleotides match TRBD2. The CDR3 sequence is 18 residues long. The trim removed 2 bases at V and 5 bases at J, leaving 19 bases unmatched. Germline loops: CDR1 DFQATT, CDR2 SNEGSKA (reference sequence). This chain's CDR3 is CSARLIRGSGVGHETQYF. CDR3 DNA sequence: TGCAGTGCTAGACTTATCCGGGGTAGCGGGGTCGGGCACGAGACCCAGTACTTC.

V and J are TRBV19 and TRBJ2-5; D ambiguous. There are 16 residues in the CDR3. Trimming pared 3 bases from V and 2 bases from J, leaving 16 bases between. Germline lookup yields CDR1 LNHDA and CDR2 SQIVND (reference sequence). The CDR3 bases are TGTGCCAGTAGTATTGTGCTAGGCCGTAGTCAAGAGACCCAGTACTTC. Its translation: CASSIVLGRSQETQYF.